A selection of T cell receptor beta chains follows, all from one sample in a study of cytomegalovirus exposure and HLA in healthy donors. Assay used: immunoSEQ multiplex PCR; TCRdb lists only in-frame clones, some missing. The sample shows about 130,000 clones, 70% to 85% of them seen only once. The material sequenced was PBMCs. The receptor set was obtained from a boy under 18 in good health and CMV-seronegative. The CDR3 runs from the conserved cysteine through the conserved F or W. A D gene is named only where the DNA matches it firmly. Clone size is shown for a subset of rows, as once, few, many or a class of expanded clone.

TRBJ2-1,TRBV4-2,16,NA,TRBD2,TGTGCCAGCAGCCAAGATCAAGCGGGAGAGGTAGGTGAGCAGTTCTTC,CASSQDQAGEVGEQFF
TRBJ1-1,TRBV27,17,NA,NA,TGTGCCAGCAGTTTATATATTGACCGGGACAACCCCCGGCGGGCTTTCTTT,CASSLYIDRDNPRRAFF
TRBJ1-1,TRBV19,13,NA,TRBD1,TGTGCCAGTAGTCCTACAGGGGACACTGAAGCTTTCTTT,CASSPTGDTEAFF
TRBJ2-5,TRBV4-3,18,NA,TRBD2,TGCGCCAGCAGCCAAGAACCGTATAGCGGGGGGCGCCAAGAGACCCAGTACTTC,CASSQEPYSGGRQETQYF
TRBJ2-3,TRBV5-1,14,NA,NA,TGCGCCAGCAGCTTAGACGACCTAGTCACGTCTGGGTATTTT,CASSLDDLVTSGYF
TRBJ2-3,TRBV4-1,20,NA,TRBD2,TGCGCCAGCAGCCAAGATTGGGGCGCAGGGACTAGCGGTTTCACAGATACGCAGTATTTT,CASSQDWGAGTSGFTDTQYF
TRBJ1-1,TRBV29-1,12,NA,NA,TGCAGCGTTGTAGTTTCAGGGGCTGGTGCTTTCTTT,CSVVVSGAGAFF
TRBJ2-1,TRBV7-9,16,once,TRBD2,TGTGCCAGCAGCTGGACGGGACTAGGCTCCTACAATGAGCAGTTCTTC,CASSWTGLGSYNEQFF
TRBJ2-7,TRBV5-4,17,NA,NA,TGTGCCAGCAGCGAGTTCTCCGGCGGGGTTGATAATTCCGAGCAGTACTTC,CASSEFSGGVDNSEQYF
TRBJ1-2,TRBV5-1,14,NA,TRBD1,TGCGCCAGCAGCGCAACCGGGACAGTGTATGGCTACACCTTC,CASSATGTVYGYTF
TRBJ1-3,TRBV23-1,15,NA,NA,TGCGCCAGCAGTCAAGAGACAGGAACAGGAAACACCATATATTTT,CASSQETGTGNTIYF
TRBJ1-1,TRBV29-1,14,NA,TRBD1,TGCAGCGCTGCTGTGACAGGGAGATGGACTGAAGCTTTCTTT,CSAAVTGRWTEAFF
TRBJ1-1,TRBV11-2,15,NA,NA,TGTGCCAGCAGCTTAGAAGGGGCGCAGAACACTGAAGCTTTCTTT,CASSLEGAQNTEAFF
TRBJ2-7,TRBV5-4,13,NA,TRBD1,TGTGCCAGCAGCCTCTGGACAGGGGCCGAGCAGTACTTC,CASSLWTGAEQYF
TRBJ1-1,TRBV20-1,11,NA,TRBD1,TGCAGTGCTAGGGAAAGGGGGCGGGCTTTCTTT,CSARERGRAFF
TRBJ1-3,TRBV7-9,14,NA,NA,TGTGCCAGCAGCTTATCCACTTCTGGAAACACCATATATTTT,CASSLSTSGNTIYF
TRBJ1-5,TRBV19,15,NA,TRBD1,TGTGCCAGTAGTATAAGCGGGACAGGATCCCAGCCCCAGCATTTT,CASSISGTGSQPQHF
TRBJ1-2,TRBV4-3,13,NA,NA,TGCGCCAGCAGCTTAACAGGGAGCGAGGGCTACACCTTC,CASSLTGSEGYTF
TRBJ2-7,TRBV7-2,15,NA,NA,TGTGCCAGCAGCTTAGCGTTACAGGTCTCCTACGAGCAGTACTTC,CASSLALQVSYEQYF
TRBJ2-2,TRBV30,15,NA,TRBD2,TGTGCCTGGAGTGCTCTAGCGGGGGTCACCGGGGAGCTGTTTTTT,CAWSALAGVTGELFF
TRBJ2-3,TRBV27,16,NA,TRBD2,TGTGCCAGCAGTCCCTCTAGCGGGGAAAAGCTAGATACGCAGTATTTT,CASSPSSGEKLDTQYF
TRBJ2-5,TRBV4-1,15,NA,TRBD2,TGCGCCAGCAGCCAGGAAGCGGGAGGGGGGGAGACCCAGTACTTC,CASSQEAGGGETQYF
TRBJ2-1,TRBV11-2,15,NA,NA,TGTGCCAGCAGCTCGGCAGGAACCTCCTACAATGAGCAGTTCTTC,CASSSAGTSYNEQFF
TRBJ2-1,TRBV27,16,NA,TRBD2,TGTGCCAGCACCCTTGTCCCGGGAGGCAAAACCAGTGAGCAGTTCTTC,CASTLVPGGKTSEQFF
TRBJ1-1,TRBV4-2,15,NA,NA,TGTGCCAGCAGCCAAGCGAGACAGATGAACACTGAAGCTTTCTTT,CASSQARQMNTEAFF
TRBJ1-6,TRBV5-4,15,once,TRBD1,TGTGCCAGCAGTAAAGACAGGGAATTTTATTCACCCCTCCACTTT,CASSKDREFYSPLHF
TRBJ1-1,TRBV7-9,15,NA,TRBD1,TGTGCCAGCAGCTCATCCGGACAGGGTAACACTGAAGCTTTCTTT,CASSSSGQGNTEAFF
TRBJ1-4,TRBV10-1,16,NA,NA,TGCGCCAGCAGTGAGTCGATATCGGGGGATCGGGAAAAACTGTTTTTT,CASSESISGDREKLFF
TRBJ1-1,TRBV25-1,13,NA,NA,TGTGCCAGCAGTGAATTAGCGAGCACTGAAGCTTTCTTT,CASSELASTEAFF
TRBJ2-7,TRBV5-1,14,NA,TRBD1,TGCGCCAGCAGGGGGACAGTCAACTCCTACGAGCAGTACTTC,CASRGTVNSYEQYF
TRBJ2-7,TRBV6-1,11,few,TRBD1,TGTGCCAGCAGTGAGAGGGGGCGAGGGTACTTC,CASSERGRGYF
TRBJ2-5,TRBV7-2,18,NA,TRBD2,TGTGCCAGCAGCTTATATCAGGGACTAGCGGGAGCGCGGGAGACCCAGTACTTC,CASSLYQGLAGARETQYF
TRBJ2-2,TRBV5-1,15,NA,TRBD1,TGCGCCAGCAGTCTATCGACAGGGACCACCGGGGAGCTGTTTTTT,CASSLSTGTTGELFF
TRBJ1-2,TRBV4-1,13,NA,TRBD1,TGCGCCAGCGGCGGGCAGGGGGCAAGTGGCTACACCTTC,CASGGQGASGYTF
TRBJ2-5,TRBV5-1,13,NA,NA,TGCGCCAGCAGCTTACAGGGCCAAGAGACCCAGTACTTC,CASSLQGQETQYF
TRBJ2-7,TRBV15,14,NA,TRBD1,TGTGCCACCAGCCCAAGACAGGGGACCTACGAGCAGTACTTC,CATSPRQGTYEQYF
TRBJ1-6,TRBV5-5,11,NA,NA,TGTGCCAGCAGCCTAAATTCACCCCTCCACTTT,CASSLNSPLHF
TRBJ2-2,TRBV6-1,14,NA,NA,TGTGCCAGCAGTGATGGAGGGGGCGCCGGGGAGCTGTTTTTT,CASSDGGGAGELFF
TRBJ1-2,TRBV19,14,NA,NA,TGTGCCAGTAGCCCGGGCGGGACTATGAATGGCTACACCTTC,CASSPGGTMNGYTF
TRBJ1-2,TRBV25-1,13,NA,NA,TGTGCCAGCAGTGAATATCTAAACTATGGCTACACCTTC,CASSEYLNYGYTF
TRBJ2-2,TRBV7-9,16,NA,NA,TGTGCCAGCAGCCAAAGGGGATTCCCGAACACCGGGGAGCTGTTTTTT,CASSQRGFPNTGELFF
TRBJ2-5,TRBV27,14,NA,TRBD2,TGTGCCAGCAGTTTCCAAGCGGGGTCTGCGACCCAGTACTTC,CASSFQAGSATQYF
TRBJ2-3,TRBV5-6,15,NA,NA,TGTGCCAGCAGCTCTCCTAATTCCGGCACAGATACGCAGTATTTT,CASSSPNSGTDTQYF
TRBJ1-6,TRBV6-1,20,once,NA,TGTGCCAGCAGTGAAGCCCAACAGCTCCCCGATAGCTCCTATAATTCACCCCTCCACTTT,CASSEAQQLPDSSYNSPLHF
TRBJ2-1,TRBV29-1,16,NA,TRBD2,TGCAGCGTTGATCCTCCGGCGGGGGGGCCTTGGAATGAGCAGTTCTTC,CSVDPPAGGPWNEQFF
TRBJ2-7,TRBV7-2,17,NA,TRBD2,TGTGCCAGCAGTCTAGGGCTCCTAGCGGGAGCAGTATACGAGCAGTACTTC,CASSLGLLAGAVYEQYF